This TCR beta chain was recorded in a study of blood T cell repertoires in COVID-19. For the study at large: Whether acute or convalescent, the COVID-19 samples came from the United States, Italy and Spain.

Per the original data handling: Reference gene primers were amplified, and this amplification served to estimate nucleated cell counts. This table comes from immunoSEQ multiplex PCR, and its TCRdb copy is limited to in-frame clones, with some not included. The V and J calls and the clone size are those of that table, but D and trimming were determined from the DNA. The sample lists approximately 150,000 clones, approximately 90% occurring once. CDR3 length equals 13 residues. Unmatched junction bases numbered 4, after V lost 6 bases and J lost 4 bases. The sequenced material came from peripheral blood. This clonotype was obtained from a man aged 50 to 59 with active or convalescent COVID-19. This chain links TRBV12-3 or TRBV12-4 with TRBJ2-7, with TRBD1 matching 9 bases. This CDR3 reads CASRGQGIYEQYF. CDR3 DNA: TGTGCCAGCAGAGGACAGGGGATATACGAGCAGTACTTC.